The rows below give T cell receptor beta chains drawn from one sample of a study of graft-versus-host responses after intestinal transplantation. The table came from immunoSEQ multiplex PCR; TCRdb's copy has only in-frame clones and leaves some out. Among roughly 99,000 clones listed, 86% were seen once. Here the sequenced sample was PBMCs, taken 255 days after intestinal transplant. All receptors come from a human patient who received an intestinal transplant, so some T cells may come from the graft donor. The CDR3 runs from the conserved cysteine through the conserved F or W. The order of the fields is J gene, D gene, clone size, V gene, CDR3 DNA, CDR3 protein. D genes are given only for firm matches. Expanded clones are given a class, and other clones once, few, many or no size at all.

J gene: TRBJ2-3; D gene: TRBD1; clone size: few; V gene: TRBV4-1; CDR3 DNA: TGTGCCAGCAGCCAAGCCCCGGGACAGGGGGCAGATACGCAGTATTTT; CDR3 protein: CASSQAPGQGADTQYF
J gene: TRBJ1-2; D gene: NA; clone size: NA; V gene: TRBV2; CDR3 DNA: TGTGCCAGCAATGGCGGCCGGGATGGCTACACCTTC; CDR3 protein: CASNGGRDGYTF
J gene: TRBJ2-2; D gene: TRBD1; clone size: NA; V gene: TRBV10-2; CDR3 DNA: TGCGCCAGCAGCCCACAGGGGCTCGGGGAGCTGTTTTTT; CDR3 protein: CASSPQGLGELFF
J gene: TRBJ2-7; D gene: TRBD2; clone size: NA; V gene: TRBV13; CDR3 DNA: TGTGCCAGCAGCCTGGGGACTAGCGAAGACGAGCAGTACTTC; CDR3 protein: CASSLGTSEDEQYF
J gene: TRBJ1-5; D gene: TRBD1; clone size: NA; V gene: TRBV6-6; CDR3 DNA: TGTGCCAGCAGTTACTCAATAGACAGGGGGGGTCAGCCCCAGCATTTT; CDR3 protein: CASSYSIDRGGQPQHF
J gene: TRBJ2-7; D gene: NA; clone size: NA; V gene: TRBV6-5; CDR3 DNA: TGTGCCAGCAGTGAAGTTGCAGGGTCCTACGAGCAGTACTTC; CDR3 protein: CASSEVAGSYEQYF
J gene: TRBJ1-1; D gene: TRBD1; clone size: few; V gene: TRBV5-4; CDR3 DNA: TGTGCCAGCAGCCCCGGGACAGAGAACACTGAAGCTTTCTTT; CDR3 protein: CASSPGTENTEAFF
J gene: TRBJ2-2; D gene: TRBD2; clone size: NA; V gene: TRBV4-2; CDR3 DNA: TGTGCCAGCAGCTATGGGACTAGCGGGAGGGTGGAGCTGTTTTTT; CDR3 protein: CASSYGTSGRVELFF
J gene: TRBJ2-5; D gene: TRBD1; clone size: NA; V gene: TRBV2; CDR3 DNA: TGTGCCAGCCGCCGAGAGGGACAGGTAGAGACCCAGTACTTC; CDR3 protein: CASRREGQVETQYF
J gene: TRBJ1-5; D gene: TRBD1; clone size: once; V gene: TRBV15; CDR3 DNA: TGTGCCACCAGCAGAGATGACAGGGCGAATCAGCCCCAGCATTTT; CDR3 protein: CATSRDDRANQPQHF
J gene: TRBJ2-2; D gene: TRBD1; clone size: NA; V gene: TRBV6-1; CDR3 DNA: TGTGCCAGCAGTTTTCGACAGGGAGTGGCCGGGGAGCTGTTTTTT; CDR3 protein: CASSFRQGVAGELFF
J gene: TRBJ2-3; D gene: NA; clone size: few; V gene: TRBV27; CDR3 DNA: TGTGCCAGCTCCGACGGAGATACGCAGTATTTT; CDR3 protein: CASSDGDTQYF
J gene: TRBJ1-6; D gene: NA; clone size: NA; V gene: TRBV27; CDR3 DNA: TGTGCCAGCAGTCCCGGGACCCCTAATTCACCCCTCCACTTT; CDR3 protein: CASSPGTPNSPLHF
J gene: TRBJ2-7; D gene: NA; clone size: NA; V gene: TRBV27; CDR3 DNA: TGTGCCAGCAGTCCGGGACTCAATTCCTACGAGCAGTACTTC; CDR3 protein: CASSPGLNSYEQYF
J gene: TRBJ1-4; D gene: NA; clone size: NA; V gene: TRBV9; CDR3 DNA: TGTGCCAGCAGCGTAGCCTTCGGAGCAACTAATGAAAAACTGTTTTTT; CDR3 protein: CASSVAFGATNEKLFF
J gene: TRBJ2-2; D gene: NA; clone size: NA; V gene: TRBV7-8; CDR3 DNA: TGTGCCAGCAGCTTACTGAACACCGGGGAGCTGTTTTTT; CDR3 protein: CASSLLNTGELFF
J gene: TRBJ2-4; D gene: TRBD1; clone size: NA; V gene: TRBV6-4; CDR3 DNA: TGTGCCATCGTTTGCGGACAGGGTGCCCGGGGTCGGGTTAACATTCAGTACTTC; CDR3 protein: CAIVCGQGARGRVNIQYF
J gene: TRBJ1-3; D gene: NA; clone size: once; V gene: TRBV11-2; CDR3 DNA: TGTGCCAGCAGCTTAGGCATGGGGCGAGGCTCTGGAAACACCATATATTTT; CDR3 protein: CASSLGMGRGSGNTIYF
J gene: TRBJ2-6; D gene: TRBD1; clone size: NA; V gene: TRBV7-9; CDR3 DNA: TGTGCCAGCAGCGATGTGACAGGGCTCTCTGGGGCCAACGTCCTGACTTTC; CDR3 protein: CASSDVTGLSGANVLTF